A selection of T cell receptor beta chains follows, all from one sample in a study of blood T cell repertoires in COVID-19. Some clones are missing from TCRdb's copy, which holds only in-frame ones; the method was immunoSEQ multiplex PCR. The repertoire holds around 95,000 clones, with 88% as singletons. The sequencing sample was made of peripheral blood. The receptors were sampled from a human donor in a cohort sampled during active COVID-19. CDR3s include the opening cysteine and the closing phenylalanine or tryptophan. The D gene is left open where the match is weak. Only part of the rows carry a size: once, few, many, or a class if the clone is expanded.

j_call,d_call,v_call,clone_size,cdr3_nt,cdr3_aa
TRBJ2-1,-,TRBV7-3,-,TGTGCCAGCAGCCTTCTTCCAGCATCAGGAAGCTCCTACAATGAGCAGTTCTTC,CASSLLPASGSSYNEQFF
TRBJ2-7,-,TRBV11-1,-,TGTGCCAGCAGCTTAGTTCCGGGCTCCTACGAGCAGTACTTC,CASSLVPGSYEQYF
TRBJ1-5,-,TRBV9,-,TGTGCCAGCTCCCCACCCGAGGGCGATAGCAATCAGCCCCAGCATTTT,CASSPPEGDSNQPQHF
TRBJ1-4,TRBD1,TRBV5-1,-,TGCGCCAGCAGGTCCGGGACAGGGCGTGAAAAACTGTTTTTT,CASRSGTGREKLFF
TRBJ1-1,-,TRBV19,few,TGTGCCAGTAGTATGACAGCTAAAAAGAACACTGAAGCTTTCTTT,CASSMTAKKNTEAFF
TRBJ1-2,TRBD1,TRBV4-1,-,TGCGCCAGCAGCCCCGGACAGGGGTCGAACTATGGCTACACCTTC,CASSPGQGSNYGYTF
TRBJ1-4,TRBD1,TRBV9,once,TGTGCCAGCAGCGCCCTCGGACAGGGAGAGGGAAAACTGTTTTTT,CASSALGQGEGKLFF
TRBJ2-3,TRBD2,TRBV9,-,TGTGCCAGCAGCGTAGAGCGGGGCCCGGACTTGGATTTT,CASSVERGPDLDF
TRBJ1-6,TRBD1,TRBV6-2/TRBV6-3,-,TGCGCCAGCAGTCTATCGACAGGGGGCCCTTCACCCCTCCACTTT,CASSLSTGGPSPLHF
TRBJ2-5,-,TRBV20-1,-,TGCAGTGCTAGTGACGGTACCTTGGAGACCCAGTACTTC,CSASDGTLETQYF
TRBJ2-7,TRBD2,TRBV19,few,TGTGCCAGTAGGAATGCCGGGACTAGATCCTACGAGCAGTACTTC,CASRNAGTRSYEQYF
TRBJ1-1,-,TRBV7-2,few,TGTGCCAGCAGCTTAGAGTTAACAGGGAGGGCTGAAGCTTTCTTT,CASSLELTGRAEAFF
TRBJ1-1,TRBD1,TRBV6-5,-,TGTGCCAGCAGTTCCAAACGGACAGGGGGCACTGAAGCTTTCTTT,CASSSKRTGGTEAFF
TRBJ2-1,-,TRBV3-1/TRBV3-2,few,TGTGCCAGCAGCGGGAGAGTATCCTACAATGAGCAGTTCTTC,CASSGRVSYNEQFF
TRBJ2-1,-,TRBV5-5,-,TGTGCCAGCAGCTTGGTACAGGGAATAGCCTATGAGCAGTTCTTC,CASSLVQGIAYEQFF
TRBJ2-1,TRBD2,TRBV11-2,-,TGTGCCAGCAGCTCGACTAGCGAATTCTACAATGAGCAGTTCTTC,CASSSTSEFYNEQFF
TRBJ2-1,-,TRBV5-6,-,TGTGCCAGCAGCGGGGGCTGGGTGGCCGCGAACAATGAGCAGTTCTTC,CASSGGWVAANNEQFF
TRBJ2-1,-,TRBV19,-,TGTGCCAGTCTTCTTACCGGGAGAGGACACAATGAGCAGTTCTTC,CASLLTGRGHNEQFF
TRBJ2-7,TRBD2,TRBV7-2,-,TGTGCCAGCAGCTTGGGGACTAGTAGGTACGAGCAGTACTTC,CASSLGTSRYEQYF
TRBJ1-6,-,TRBV6-5,-,TGTGCCAGCACCAGCCGCGGGTCACCCCTCCACTTT,CASTSRGSPLHF
TRBJ1-1,-,TRBV18,-,TGTGCCAGCTCCGAGGGCCTGAACACTGAAGCTTTCTTT,CASSEGLNTEAFF
TRBJ1-2,-,TRBV28,once,TGTGCCAGCAGGACTGGTTCCTATGGCTACACCTTC,CASRTGSYGYTF
TRBJ1-2,TRBD1,TRBV27,-,TGTGCCAGCAGTTCACGGGACAGGCTCTGGGGCTACACCTTC,CASSSRDRLWGYTF
TRBJ1-3,-,TRBV4-3,-,TGCGCCAGCAGCCAAGATCCAAGAAACACCATATATTTT,CASSQDPRNTIYF
TRBJ2-7,-,TRBV6-5,once,TGTGCCAGCAGTTACTCGCGGGGACTCTCTATCTACGAGCAGTACTTC,CASSYSRGLSIYEQYF